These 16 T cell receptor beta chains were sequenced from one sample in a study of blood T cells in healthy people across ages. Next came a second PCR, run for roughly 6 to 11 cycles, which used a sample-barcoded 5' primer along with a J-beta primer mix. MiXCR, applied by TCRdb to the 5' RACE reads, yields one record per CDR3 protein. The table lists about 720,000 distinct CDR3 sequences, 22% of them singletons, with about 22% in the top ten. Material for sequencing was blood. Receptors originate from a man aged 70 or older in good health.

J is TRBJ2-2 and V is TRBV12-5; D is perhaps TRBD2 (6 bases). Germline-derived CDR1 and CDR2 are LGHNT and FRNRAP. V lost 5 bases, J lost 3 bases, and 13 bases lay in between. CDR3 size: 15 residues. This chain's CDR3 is CASGPPGGDTGELFF. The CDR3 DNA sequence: TGTGCTAGTGGTCCCCCGGGCGGGGACACCGGGGAGCTGTTTTTT.

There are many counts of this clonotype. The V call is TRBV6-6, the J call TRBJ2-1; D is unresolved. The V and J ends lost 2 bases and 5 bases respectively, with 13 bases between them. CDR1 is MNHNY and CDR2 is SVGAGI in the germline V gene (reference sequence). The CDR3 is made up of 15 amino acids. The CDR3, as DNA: TGTGCCAGCAGTTACGGCCATAGAAAAGACAATGAGCAGTTCTTC. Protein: CASSYGHRKDNEQFF.

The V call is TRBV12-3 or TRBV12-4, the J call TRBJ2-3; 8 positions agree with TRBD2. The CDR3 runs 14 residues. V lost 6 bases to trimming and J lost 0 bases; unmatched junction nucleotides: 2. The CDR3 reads CASRRGRSTDTQYF. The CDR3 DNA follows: TGTGCCAGCAGGCGCGGGAGGAGCACAGATACGCAGTATTTT.

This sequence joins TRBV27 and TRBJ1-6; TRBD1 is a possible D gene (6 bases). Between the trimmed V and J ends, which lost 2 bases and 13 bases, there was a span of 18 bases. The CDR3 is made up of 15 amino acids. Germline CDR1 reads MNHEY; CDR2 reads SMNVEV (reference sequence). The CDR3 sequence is CASSLTRESRGPLHF. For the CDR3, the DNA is TGTGCCAGCAGTTTAACTCGGGAATCGAGGGGGCCCCTCCACTTT.

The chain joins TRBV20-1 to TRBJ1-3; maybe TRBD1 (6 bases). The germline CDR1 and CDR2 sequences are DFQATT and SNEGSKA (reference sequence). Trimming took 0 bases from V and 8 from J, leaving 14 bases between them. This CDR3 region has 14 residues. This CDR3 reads CSARDSGAGDTIYF. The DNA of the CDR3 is TGCAGTGCTAGAGATTCGGGGGCTGGGGACACCATATATTTT.

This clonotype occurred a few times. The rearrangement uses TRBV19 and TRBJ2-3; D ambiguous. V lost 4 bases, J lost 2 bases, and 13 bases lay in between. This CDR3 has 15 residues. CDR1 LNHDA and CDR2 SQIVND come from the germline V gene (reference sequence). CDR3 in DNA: TGTGCCAGTAGTAGCGAAATAATAGCCACAGATACGCAGTATTTT. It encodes CASSSEIIATDTQYF.

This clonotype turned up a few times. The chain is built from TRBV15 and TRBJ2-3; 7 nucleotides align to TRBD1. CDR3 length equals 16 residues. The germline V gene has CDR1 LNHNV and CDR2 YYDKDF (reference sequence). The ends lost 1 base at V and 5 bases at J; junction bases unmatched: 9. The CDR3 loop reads CATSRVAGGLIDTQYF. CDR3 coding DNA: TGTGCCACCAGCAGAGTGGCAGGGGGTCTCATAGATACGCAGTATTTT. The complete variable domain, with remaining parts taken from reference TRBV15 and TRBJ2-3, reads DAMVIQNPRYQVTQFGKPVTLSCSQTLNHNVMYWYQQKSSQAPKLLFHYYDKDFNNEADTPDNFQSRRPNTSFCFLDIRSPGLGDTAMYLCATSRVAGGLIDTQYFGPGTRLTVL.

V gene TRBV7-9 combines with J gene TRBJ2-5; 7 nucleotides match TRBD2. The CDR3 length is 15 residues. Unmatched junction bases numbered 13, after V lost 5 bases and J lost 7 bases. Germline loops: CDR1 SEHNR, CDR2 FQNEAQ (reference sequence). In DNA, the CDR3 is TGTGCCAGCAGCGCCTCGGGACTACGAACGGGGACCCAGTACTTC. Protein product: CASSASGLRTGTQYF.

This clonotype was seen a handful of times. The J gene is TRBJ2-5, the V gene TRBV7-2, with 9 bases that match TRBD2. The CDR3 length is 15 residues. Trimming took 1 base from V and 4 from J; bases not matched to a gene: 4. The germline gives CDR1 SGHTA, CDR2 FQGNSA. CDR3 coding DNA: TGTGCCAGCAGCTTAGTACCGGGACTAGCAGAGACCCAGTACTTC. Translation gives CASSLVPGLAETQYF. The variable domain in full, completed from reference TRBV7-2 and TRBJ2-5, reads GAGVSQSPSNKVTEKGKDVELRCDPISGHTALYWYRQSLGQGLEFLIYFQGNSAPDKSGLPSDRFSAERTGGSVSTLTIQRTQQEDSAVYLCASSLVPGLAETQYFGPGTRLLVL.

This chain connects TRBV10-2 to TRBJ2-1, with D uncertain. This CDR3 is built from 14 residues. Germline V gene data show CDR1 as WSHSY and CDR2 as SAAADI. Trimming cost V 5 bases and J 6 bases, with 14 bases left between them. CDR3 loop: CASSIATLANEQFF. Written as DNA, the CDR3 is TGCGCCAGCAGTATAGCAACCCTTGCCAATGAGCAGTTCTTC.

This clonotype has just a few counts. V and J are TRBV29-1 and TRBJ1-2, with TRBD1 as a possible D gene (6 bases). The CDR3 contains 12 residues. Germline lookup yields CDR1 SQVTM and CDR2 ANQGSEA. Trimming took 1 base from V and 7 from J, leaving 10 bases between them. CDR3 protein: CSVEGPGVGYTF. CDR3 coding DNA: TGCAGCGTTGAAGGGCCAGGGGTTGGCTACACCTTC.

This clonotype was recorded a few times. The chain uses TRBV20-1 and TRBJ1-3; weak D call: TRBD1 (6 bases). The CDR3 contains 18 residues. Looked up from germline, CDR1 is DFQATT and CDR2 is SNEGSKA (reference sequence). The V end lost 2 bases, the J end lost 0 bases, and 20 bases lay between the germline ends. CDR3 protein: CSARHRDIQSFSGNTIYF. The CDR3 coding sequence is TGCAGTGCTAGACACCGGGACATTCAATCCTTCTCTGGAAACACCATATATTTT.

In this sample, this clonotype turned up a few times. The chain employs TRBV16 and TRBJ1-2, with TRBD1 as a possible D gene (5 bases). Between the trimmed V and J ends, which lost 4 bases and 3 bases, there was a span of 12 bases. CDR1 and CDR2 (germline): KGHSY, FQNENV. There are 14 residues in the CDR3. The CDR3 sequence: CASSLLGEDYGYTF. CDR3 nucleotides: TGTGCCAGCAGCCTCCTGGGGGAGGACTATGGCTACACCTTC.

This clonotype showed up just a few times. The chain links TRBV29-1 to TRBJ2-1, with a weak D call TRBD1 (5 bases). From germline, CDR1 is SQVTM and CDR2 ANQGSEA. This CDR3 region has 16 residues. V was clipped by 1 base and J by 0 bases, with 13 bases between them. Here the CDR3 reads CSVEGGRTLSYNEQFF. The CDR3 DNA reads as TGCAGCGTTGAAGGGGGCCGGACCCTCTCCTACAATGAGCAGTTCTTC.

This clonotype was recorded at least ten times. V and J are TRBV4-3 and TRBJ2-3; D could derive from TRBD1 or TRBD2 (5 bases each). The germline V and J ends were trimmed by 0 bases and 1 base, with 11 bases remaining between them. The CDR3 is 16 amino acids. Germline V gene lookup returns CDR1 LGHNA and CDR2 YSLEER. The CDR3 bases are TGCGCCAGCAGCCAAGAGGCCAGAGGGGGCACAGATACGCAGTATTTT. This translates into CASSQEARGGTDTQYF.

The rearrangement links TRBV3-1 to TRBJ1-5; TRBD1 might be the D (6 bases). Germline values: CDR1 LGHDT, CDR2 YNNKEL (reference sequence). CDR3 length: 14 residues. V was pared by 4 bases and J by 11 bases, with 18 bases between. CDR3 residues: CASSPLVGGEAQHF. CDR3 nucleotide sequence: TGTGCCAGCAGCCCGCTAGTGGGGGGCGAAGCCCAGCATTTT.